This T cell receptor beta chain was sequenced for a study of CD8 T cells in Susac syndrome. RNA amounts of about 0.5 to 1 ug underwent reverse transcription with random hexamers. Amplification of TCR beta CDR3 used immunoSEQ multiplex PCR across 54 Vbeta and 13 Jbeta. TCRdb reprocessed the immunoSEQ multiplex PCR reads with MiXCR, giving one entry per CDR3 protein. The profile shows 150,000 to 180,000 distinct CDR3 sequences, roughly 95% of them singletons. Trimming shortened V by 6 bases and J by 2 bases, and 14 bases separated the two germline ends. Germline assignment: CDR1 SGHVS and CDR2 FQNEAQ. The CDR3 loop spans 14 amino acids. Study results and caveats: The CD4+ T cell repertoires of Susac syndrome were found to show no clonal expansion.

A note on this clonotype: Its matching antigen is unknown.

Sequences were obtained from CD4+ T cells from PBMCs. The rearrangement joins TRBV7-8 to TRBJ2-7, with D possibly matching TRBD2 (7 bases). The clonotype originates from a human donor with Susac syndrome. CDR3 in DNA: TGTGCCAGCAGTCGGGGGGCAGGGACCTACGAGCAGTACTTC. It is translated as CASSRGAGTYEQYF.